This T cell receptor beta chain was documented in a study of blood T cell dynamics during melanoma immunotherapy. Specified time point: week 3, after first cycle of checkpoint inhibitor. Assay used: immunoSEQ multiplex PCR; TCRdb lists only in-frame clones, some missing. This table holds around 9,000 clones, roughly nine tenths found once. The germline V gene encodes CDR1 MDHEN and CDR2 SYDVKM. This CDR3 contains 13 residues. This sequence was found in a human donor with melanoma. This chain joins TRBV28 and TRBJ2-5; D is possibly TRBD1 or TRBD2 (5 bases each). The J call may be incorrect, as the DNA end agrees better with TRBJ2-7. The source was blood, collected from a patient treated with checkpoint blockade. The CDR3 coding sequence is TGTGCCAGCAGGTGGACGGGGACGATCGAGCAGTACTTC. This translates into CASRWTGTIEQYF.